The entry below gives a single T cell receptor beta chain sequence along with its context. Only in-frame clones appear in the TCRdb table, and some are missing; sequencing was by immunoSEQ multiplex PCR. Seen here are 90,000 or so clones, around 85% observed once, and the top ten hold approximately 20%. These data come from a study of control samples from healthy donors and cancer patients. From germline, CDR1 is SGHDN and CDR2 FVKESK. Trimming pared 5 bases from V and 6 bases from J, leaving 14 bases between. This CDR3 contains 13 residues. The TCR comes from a man aged 30 to 45 in good health. The chain employs TRBV14 and TRBJ2-7; D unresolved. The sequenced material came from blood. Here the CDR3 DNA reads TGTGCCAGCAGCGGAGAACTCGGCGGCGAGCAGTACTTC. This encodes CASSGELGGEQYF.